These 7 T cell receptor beta chains were all obtained from the same sample, sequenced in a study of cytomegalovirus exposure and HLA in healthy donors. 60 Vbeta and 13 Jbeta primers were used in PCR. Produced via immunoSEQ multiplex PCR; TCRdb's table is partial and in-frame only. The sample records some 130,000 clones, 75% to 85% being singletons. The sequencing sample was made of PBMCs. The source is a man over 45 in good health and CMV-seronegative.

This clone was recorded once. The rearrangement joins TRBV6-1 to TRBJ1-2, with a tentative D call TRBD1 (5 bases). The CDR3 has 16 residues. Trimming took off 0 bases at V and 6 bases at J, with 17 bases between the two ends. Germline values: CDR1 MNHNS, CDR2 SASEGT. Written as DNA, the CDR3 is TGTGCCAGCAGTGAAGCCCCGGCCCTCGGGGGGGATGGCTACACCTTC. This translates into CASSEAPALGGDGYTF.

The rearrangement uses TRBV6-5 and TRBJ2-1; 8 bases fit TRBD2. This CDR3 region has 15 residues. The germline V gene has CDR1 MNHEY and CDR2 SVGAGI. With V trimmed by 5 bases and J by 3 bases, 6 bases remained unmatched. Here the CDR3 DNA reads TGTGCCAGCAGTACAAGCGGGGGTCTCTACAATGAGCAGTTCTTC. Translating gives CASSTSGGLYNEQFF.

In DNA form, the CDR3 reads TGTGCCAGCAGTGATACCGGGACAGGGTATTCACCCCTCCACTTT. This codes for CASSDTGTGYSPLHF. The genes are TRBV6-1 and TRBJ1-6, with TRBD1 matching over 9 bases. Looked up from germline, CDR1 is MNHNS and CDR2 is SASEGT. With 3 bases clipped from V and 8 bases from J, the junction kept 5 bases outside the gene matches. This CDR3 comprises 15 residues.

The genes are TRBV4-1 and TRBJ2-5, with a possible D match to TRBD2 (5 bases). The germline V and J ends were trimmed by 4 bases and 0 bases, with 9 bases remaining between them. The CDR3 runs to 14 residues. Germline V gene lookup returns CDR1 MGHRA and CDR2 YSYEKL. The CDR3 DNA reads as TGCGCCAGCAGCCCGGACTCCTACCAAGAGACCCAGTACTTC. This translates into CASSPDSYQETQYF.

The V call is TRBV10-3, the J call TRBJ2-3; the match to TRBD1 covers 8 bases. V lost 3 bases, J lost 4 bases, and 3 bases stayed unmatched. This CDR3 region has 14 residues. The germline CDR1 and CDR2 sequences are ENHRY and SYGVKD. CDR3 sequence reads: CAISDLGQADTQYF. CDR3 in DNA: TGTGCCATCAGTGACCTGGGACAGGCAGATACGCAGTATTTT.

A single count supports this clone. The chain links TRBV29-1 to TRBJ1-2; 7 bases align to TRBD1. This CDR3 spans 13 amino acids. Trimming cost V 7 bases and J 8 bases; bases outside gene matches: 13. Per the germline V gene, CDR1 is SQVTM and CDR2 is ANQGSEA. The CDR3 spells CSEYKTGTEGYTF. The CDR3 nucleotides are TGCAGCGAGTATAAGACAGGGACCGAGGGCTACACCTTC.

For the CDR3, the DNA is TGCAGCGTTCCGGGCCGGGGGGGCCAGACAGATACGCAGTATTTT. Amino acids: CSVPGRGGQTDTQYF. The chain is built from TRBV29-1 and TRBJ2-3; 8 positions match TRBD2. The V gene's germline CDR1 is SQVTM and CDR2 ANQGSEA. The trim removed 5 bases at V and 3 bases at J, leaving 10 bases unmatched. CDR3 size: 15 residues.